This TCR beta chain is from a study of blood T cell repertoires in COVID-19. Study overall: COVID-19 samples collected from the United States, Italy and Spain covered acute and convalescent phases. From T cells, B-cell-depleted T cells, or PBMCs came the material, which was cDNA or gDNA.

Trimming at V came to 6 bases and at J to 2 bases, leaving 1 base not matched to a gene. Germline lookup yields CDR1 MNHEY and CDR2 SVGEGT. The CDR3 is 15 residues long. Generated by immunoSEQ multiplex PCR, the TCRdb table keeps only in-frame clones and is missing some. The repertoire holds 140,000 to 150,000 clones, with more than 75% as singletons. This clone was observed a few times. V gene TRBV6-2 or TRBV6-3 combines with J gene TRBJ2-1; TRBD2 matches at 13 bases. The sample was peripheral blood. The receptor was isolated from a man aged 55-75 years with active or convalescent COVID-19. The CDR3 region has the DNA TGTGCCAGCAGCGGGACTAGCGGGACCTACAATGAGCAGTTCTTC. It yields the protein CASSGTSGTYNEQFF.